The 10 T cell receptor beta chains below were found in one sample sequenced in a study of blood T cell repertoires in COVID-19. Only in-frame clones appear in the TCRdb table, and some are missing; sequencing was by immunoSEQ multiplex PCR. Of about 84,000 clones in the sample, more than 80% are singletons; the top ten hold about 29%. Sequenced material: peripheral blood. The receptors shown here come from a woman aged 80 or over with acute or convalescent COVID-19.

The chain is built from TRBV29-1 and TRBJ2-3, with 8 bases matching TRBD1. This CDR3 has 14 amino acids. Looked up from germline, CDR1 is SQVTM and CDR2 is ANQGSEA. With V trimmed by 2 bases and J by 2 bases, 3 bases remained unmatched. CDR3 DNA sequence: TGCAGCGTTGAAAGGACAGGGTACACAGATACGCAGTATTTT. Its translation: CSVERTGYTDTQYF.

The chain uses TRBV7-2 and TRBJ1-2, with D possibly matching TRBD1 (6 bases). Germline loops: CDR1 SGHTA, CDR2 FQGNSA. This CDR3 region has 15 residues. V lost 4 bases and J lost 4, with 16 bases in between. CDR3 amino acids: CASSWPRGGAYGYTF. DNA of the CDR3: TGTGCCAGCAGCTGGCCCCGGGGGGGGGCCTATGGCTACACCTTC. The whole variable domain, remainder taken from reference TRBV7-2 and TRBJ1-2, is GAGVSQSPSNKVTEKGKDVELRCDPISGHTALYWYRQSLGQGLEFLIYFQGNSAPDKSGLPSDRFSAERTGGSVSTLTIQRTQQEDSAVYLCASSWPRGGAYGYTFGSGTRLTVV.

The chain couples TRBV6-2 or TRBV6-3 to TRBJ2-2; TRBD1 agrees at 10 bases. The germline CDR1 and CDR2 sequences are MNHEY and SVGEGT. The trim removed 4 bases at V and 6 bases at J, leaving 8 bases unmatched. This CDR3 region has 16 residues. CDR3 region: CASSSPTGGGAGELFF. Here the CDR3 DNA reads TGTGCCAGCAGTTCCCCGACAGGGGGCGGAGCCGGGGAGCTGTTTTTT.

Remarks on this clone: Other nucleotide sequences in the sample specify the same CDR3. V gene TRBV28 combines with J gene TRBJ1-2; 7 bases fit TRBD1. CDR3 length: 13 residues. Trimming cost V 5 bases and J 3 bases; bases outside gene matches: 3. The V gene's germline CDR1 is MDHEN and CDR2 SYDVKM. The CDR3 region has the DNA TGTGCCAGCAGTCCAGGGGGAGACTATGGCTACACCTTC. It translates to CASSPGGDYGYTF.

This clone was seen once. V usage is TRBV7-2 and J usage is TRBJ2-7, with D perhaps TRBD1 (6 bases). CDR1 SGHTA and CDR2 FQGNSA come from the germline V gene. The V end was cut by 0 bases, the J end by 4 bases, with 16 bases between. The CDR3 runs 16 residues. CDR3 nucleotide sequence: TGTGCCAGCAGCTTAGCCTGGAATGTGGGGGCTTACGAGCAGTACTTC. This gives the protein CASSLAWNVGAYEQYF.

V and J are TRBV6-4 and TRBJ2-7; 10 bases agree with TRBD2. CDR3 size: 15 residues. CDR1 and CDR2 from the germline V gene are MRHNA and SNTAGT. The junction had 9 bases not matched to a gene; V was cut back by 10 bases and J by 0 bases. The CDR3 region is CATEGASGSSYEQYF. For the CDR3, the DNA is TGTGCCACCGAGGGGGCTAGCGGGAGCTCCTACGAGCAGTACTTC.

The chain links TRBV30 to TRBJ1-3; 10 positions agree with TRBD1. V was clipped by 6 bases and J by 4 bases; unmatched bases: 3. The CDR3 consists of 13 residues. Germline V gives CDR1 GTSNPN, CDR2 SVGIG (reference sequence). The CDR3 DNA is TGTGCCTGCCGACAGGGGGCCGGAAACACCATATATTTT. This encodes CACRQGAGNTIYF.

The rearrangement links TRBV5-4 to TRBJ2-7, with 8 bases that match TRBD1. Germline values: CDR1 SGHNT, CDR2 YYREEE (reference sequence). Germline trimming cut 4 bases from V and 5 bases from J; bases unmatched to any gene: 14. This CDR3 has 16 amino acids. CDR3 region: CASSPSSAGGLDEQYF. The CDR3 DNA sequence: TGTGCCAGCAGCCCCTCCTCGGCAGGGGGCTTGGACGAGCAGTACTTC.

CDR3 in amino acids: CASSARTGRETQYF. The CDR3 bases are TGTGCCAGCAGCGCCCGGACAGGGCGCGAGACCCAGTACTTC. The chain joins TRBV2 to TRBJ2-5, with TRBD1 identical over 8 bases. Germline lookup yields CDR1 SNHLY and CDR2 FYNNEI. V was pared by 6 bases and J by 5 bases, with 8 bases of the junction left unmatched. This CDR3 is 14 amino acids long.

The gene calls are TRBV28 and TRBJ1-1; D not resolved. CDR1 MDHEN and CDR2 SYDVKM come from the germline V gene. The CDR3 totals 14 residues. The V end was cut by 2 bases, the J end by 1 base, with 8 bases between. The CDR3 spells CASSLRQANTEAFF. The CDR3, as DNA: TGTGCCAGCAGTTTACGGCAGGCGAACACTGAAGCTTTCTTT.